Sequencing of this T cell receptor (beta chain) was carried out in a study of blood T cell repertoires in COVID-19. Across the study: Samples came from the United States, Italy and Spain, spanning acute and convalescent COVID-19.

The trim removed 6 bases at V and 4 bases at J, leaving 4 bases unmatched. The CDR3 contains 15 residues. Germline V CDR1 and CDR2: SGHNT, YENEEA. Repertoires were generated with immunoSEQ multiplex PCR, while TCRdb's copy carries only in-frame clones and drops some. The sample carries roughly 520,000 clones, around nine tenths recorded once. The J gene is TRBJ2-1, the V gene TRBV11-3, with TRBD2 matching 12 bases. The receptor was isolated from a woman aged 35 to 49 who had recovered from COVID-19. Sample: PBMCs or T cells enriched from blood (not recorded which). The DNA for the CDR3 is TGTGCCAGCAGTTCTAGCGGGAGGGCATACAATGAGCAGTTCTTC. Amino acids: CASSSSGRAYNEQFF.